This entry concerns a single TCR beta chain. This sample is drawn from a study of CD8 T cells in Susac syndrome. It was with random hexamers that about 0.45 to 1 ug RNA was reverse transcribed. A multiplex approach, immunoSEQ multiplex PCR, amplified TCR beta CDR3 across 54 Vbeta and 13 Jbeta. TCRdb called the immunoSEQ multiplex PCR reads again in MiXCR, with one record for every CDR3 protein. The data hold about 430,000 distinct CDR3 sequences, with approximately 85% observed a single time. High-throughput TCR beta sequencing covered peripheral CD8+ and CD4+ T cells. While CD8+ and CD4+ T cells were isolated negatively, TEMRA cells were enriched by FACS. Trimming removed 5 bases from V and 4 bases from J; junction bases left unmatched: 2. CDR3 length equals 13 residues.

The chain uses TRBV12-3 or TRBV12-4 and TRBJ2-3, with 8 bases aligning to TRBD1. The clonotype comes from a human donor with multiple sclerosis. Material: CD8+ T cells from PBMCs. CDR3: CASSRTGPDTQYF. CDR3 nucleotides: TGTGCCAGCAGTCGGACAGGGCCAGATACGCAGTATTTT.